This is a list of T cell receptor beta chains from one sample in a study of T-cell reconstitution after alpha-beta-depleted transplantation in children. TCRdb ran MiXCR on the PCR reads and lists one entry per CDR3 protein. The data contain 700,000 to 950,000 distinct CDR3 sequences, under 20% of them singletons. The input for sequencing was PBMCs, mostly from graft donor cells, taken 360 days after TCRalphabeta/CD19-depleted stem cell transplant. Source of these receptors: a male patient between 10 and 17 years old who had a stem cell transplant for acute lymphoblastic leukemia, so the T cells may come from the graft donor. The CDR3 runs from the conserved cysteine through the conserved F or W. Fields, in order: clone size, V gene, CDR3 protein. Not every row has a clone size; where given, it reads once, few, many or a size class.

clone size: many; V gene: TRBV5-1; CDR3 protein: CASSSLNGDTQYF
clone size: few; V gene: TRBV10-3; CDR3 protein: CAISGLAGGPNNEQFF
clone size: .; V gene: TRBV12-3/TRBV12-4; CDR3 protein: CASSSRGQGGSPLHF
clone size: few; V gene: TRBV2; CDR3 protein: CASTRGGQGAGEQYF
clone size: few; V gene: TRBV4-2; CDR3 protein: CASSQVGLLGLAGEGPSYEQYF
clone size: .; V gene: TRBV7-9; CDR3 protein: CASSSLLAEAGETQYF
clone size: .; V gene: TRBV24-1; CDR3 protein: CATRAQGTDTQYF
clone size: .; V gene: TRBV7-6; CDR3 protein: CASSLGAENQETQYF
clone size: many; V gene: TRBV2; CDR3 protein: CASSEGTGVYEQYF
clone size: many; V gene: TRBV4-2; CDR3 protein: CASSLAGYQETQYF
clone size: .; V gene: TRBV11-3; CDR3 protein: CASSSNRYEQYF
clone size: .; V gene: TRBV19; CDR3 protein: CASSMRDRASSSYEQYF
clone size: few; V gene: TRBV29-1; CDR3 protein: CSALARTGELFF
clone size: .; V gene: TRBV10-3; CDR3 protein: CAISGDSGRAGDTQYF
clone size: many; V gene: TRBV7-9; CDR3 protein: CASSSLTGATEAFF
clone size: .; V gene: TRBV12-3/TRBV12-4; CDR3 protein: CASSLEGGVDGYTF
clone size: many; V gene: TRBV29-1; CDR3 protein: CSVASARTDTQYF
clone size: .; V gene: TRBV24-1; CDR3 protein: CATQGTAYNQPQHF
clone size: .; V gene: TRBV5-1; CDR3 protein: CASSLGGRTDYNEKLFF
clone size: .; V gene: TRBV3-1; CDR3 protein: CASSQKRAAVTQYF
clone size: few; V gene: TRBV19; CDR3 protein: CASSIWDGPTYEQYF
clone size: .; V gene: TRBV7-3; CDR3 protein: CASSPTTSGRASQYF
clone size: .; V gene: TRBV27; CDR3 protein: CASSLGTASNSPLHF
clone size: few; V gene: TRBV27; CDR3 protein: CASSLPGGPSYNEQFF
clone size: .; V gene: TRBV20-1; CDR3 protein: CSARRTAGNYGYTF
clone size: .; V gene: TRBV12-3/TRBV12-4; CDR3 protein: CASSPGTSGTWAQYF
clone size: .; V gene: TRBV10-3; CDR3 protein: CAISDRGPSSYNEQFF
clone size: .; V gene: TRBV7-6; CDR3 protein: CASSRLEVIYEQYF
clone size: few; V gene: TRBV5-1; CDR3 protein: CASSLITLQNTEAFF
clone size: few; V gene: TRBV20-1; CDR3 protein: CSARESGRKTGELFF
clone size: .; V gene: TRBV2; CDR3 protein: CAIQGRKNIQYF
clone size: .; V gene: TRBV4-1; CDR3 protein: CASSQVGYSPLHF
clone size: .; V gene: TRBV5-1; CDR3 protein: CASSHGQGIETQYF
clone size: .; V gene: TRBV14; CDR3 protein: CASSQVEWYQETQYF
clone size: .; V gene: TRBV9; CDR3 protein: CASSVGSGGYNEQFF
clone size: few; V gene: TRBV10-3; CDR3 protein: CAIRELAGVYNEQFF
clone size: .; V gene: TRBV4-2; CDR3 protein: CASSQTSGRPYNEQFF
clone size: few; V gene: TRBV29-1; CDR3 protein: CSVEDAGMGGYTF
clone size: few; V gene: TRBV13; CDR3 protein: CASSFAPGTGSFVGYTF
clone size: many; V gene: TRBV28; CDR3 protein: CASSLDTGFEQYF
clone size: few; V gene: TRBV6-2/TRBV6-3; CDR3 protein: CASSTVEPGTSHIVGSYNEQFF
clone size: .; V gene: TRBV20-1; CDR3 protein: CSLPSGRINEQFF
clone size: .; V gene: TRBV12-3/TRBV12-4; CDR3 protein: CASSGTSGPSYEQYF
clone size: few; V gene: TRBV5-1; CDR3 protein: CASSFNNRAPGELFF
clone size: many; V gene: TRBV19; CDR3 protein: CASRERQNYGYTF
clone size: .; V gene: TRBV20-1; CDR3 protein: CSARAGTGSVREQFF
clone size: few; V gene: TRBV19; CDR3 protein: CASSSGQGRQETQYF
clone size: many; V gene: TRBV6-1; CDR3 protein: CASFLGSYSNQPQHF
clone size: few; V gene: TRBV5-1; CDR3 protein: CASSWDDYEQYF
clone size: few; V gene: TRBV19; CDR3 protein: CASSNGVYYEQFF
clone size: .; V gene: TRBV10-3; CDR3 protein: CAISEIDTQYF
clone size: .; V gene: TRBV7-8; CDR3 protein: CASSFREEDNEQFF